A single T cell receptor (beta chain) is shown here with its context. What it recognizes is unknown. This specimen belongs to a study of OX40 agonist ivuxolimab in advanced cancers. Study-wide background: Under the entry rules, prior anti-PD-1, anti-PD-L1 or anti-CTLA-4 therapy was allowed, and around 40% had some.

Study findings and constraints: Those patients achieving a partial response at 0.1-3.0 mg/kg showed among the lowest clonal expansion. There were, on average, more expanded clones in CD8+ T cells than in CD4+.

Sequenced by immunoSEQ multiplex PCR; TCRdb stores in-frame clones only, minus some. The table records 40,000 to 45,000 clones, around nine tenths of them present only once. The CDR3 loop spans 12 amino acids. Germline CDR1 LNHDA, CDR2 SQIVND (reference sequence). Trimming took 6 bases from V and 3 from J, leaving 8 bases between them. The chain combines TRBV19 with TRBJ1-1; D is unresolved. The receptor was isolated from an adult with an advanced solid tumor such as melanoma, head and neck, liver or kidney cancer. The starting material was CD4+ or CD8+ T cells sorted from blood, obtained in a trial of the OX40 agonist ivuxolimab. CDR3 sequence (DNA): TGTGCCAGTAGGTCGGCCTACACTGAAGCTTTCTTT. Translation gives CASRSAYTEAFF.